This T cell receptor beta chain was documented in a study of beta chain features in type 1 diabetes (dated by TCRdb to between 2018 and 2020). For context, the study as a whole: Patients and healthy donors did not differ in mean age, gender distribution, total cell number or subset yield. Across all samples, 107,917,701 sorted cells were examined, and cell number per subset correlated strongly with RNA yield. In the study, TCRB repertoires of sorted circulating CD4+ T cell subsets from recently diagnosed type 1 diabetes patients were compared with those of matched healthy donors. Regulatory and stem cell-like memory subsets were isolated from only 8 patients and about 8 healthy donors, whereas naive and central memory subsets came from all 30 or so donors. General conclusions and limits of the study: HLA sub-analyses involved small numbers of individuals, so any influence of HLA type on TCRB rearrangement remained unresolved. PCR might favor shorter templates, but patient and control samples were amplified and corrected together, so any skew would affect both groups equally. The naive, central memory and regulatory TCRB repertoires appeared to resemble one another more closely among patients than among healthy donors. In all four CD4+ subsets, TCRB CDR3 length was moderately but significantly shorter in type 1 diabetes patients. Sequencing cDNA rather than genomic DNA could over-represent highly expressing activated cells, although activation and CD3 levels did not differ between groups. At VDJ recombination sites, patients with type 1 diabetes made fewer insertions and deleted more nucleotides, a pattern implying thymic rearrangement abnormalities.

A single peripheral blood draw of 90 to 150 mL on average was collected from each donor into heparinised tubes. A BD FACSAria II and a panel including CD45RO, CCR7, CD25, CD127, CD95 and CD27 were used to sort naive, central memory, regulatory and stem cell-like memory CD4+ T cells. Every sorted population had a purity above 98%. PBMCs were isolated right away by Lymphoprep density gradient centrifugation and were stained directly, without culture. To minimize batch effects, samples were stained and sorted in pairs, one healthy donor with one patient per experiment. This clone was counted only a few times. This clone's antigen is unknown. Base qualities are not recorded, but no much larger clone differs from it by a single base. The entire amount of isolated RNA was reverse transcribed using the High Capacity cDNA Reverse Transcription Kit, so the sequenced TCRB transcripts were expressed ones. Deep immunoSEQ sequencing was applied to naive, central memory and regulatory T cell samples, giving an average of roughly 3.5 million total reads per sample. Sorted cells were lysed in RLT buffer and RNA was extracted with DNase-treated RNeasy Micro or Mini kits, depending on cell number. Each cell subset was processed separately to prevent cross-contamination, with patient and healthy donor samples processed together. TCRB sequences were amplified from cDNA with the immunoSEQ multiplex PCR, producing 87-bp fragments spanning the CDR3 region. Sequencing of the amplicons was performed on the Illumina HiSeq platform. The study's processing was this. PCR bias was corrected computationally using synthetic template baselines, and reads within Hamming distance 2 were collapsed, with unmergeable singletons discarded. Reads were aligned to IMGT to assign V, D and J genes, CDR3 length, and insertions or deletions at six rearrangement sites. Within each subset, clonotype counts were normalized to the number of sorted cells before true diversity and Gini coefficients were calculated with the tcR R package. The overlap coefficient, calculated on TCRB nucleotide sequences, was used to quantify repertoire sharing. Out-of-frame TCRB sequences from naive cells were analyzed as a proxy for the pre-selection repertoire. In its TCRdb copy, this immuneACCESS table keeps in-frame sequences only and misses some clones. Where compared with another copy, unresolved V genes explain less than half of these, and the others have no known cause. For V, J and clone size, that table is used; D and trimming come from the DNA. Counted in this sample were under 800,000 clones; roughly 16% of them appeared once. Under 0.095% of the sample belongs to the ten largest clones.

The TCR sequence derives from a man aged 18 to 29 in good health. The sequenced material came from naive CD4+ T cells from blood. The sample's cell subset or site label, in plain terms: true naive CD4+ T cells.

The CDR3 region has the sequence CASRFPRTGNTEAFF. The DNA reads TGTGCCAGCAGATTCCCCCGGACGGGGAACACTGAAGCTTTCTTT. Recombination connected TRBV6-6 to TRBJ1-1, with no confidently assigned D gene. The CDR3 numbers 15 residues from cysteine through phenylalanine. CDR3 DNA only is kept here, 45 bases in frame from base 1. V is shortened by 6 bases, J by 1 base, and the region joining them spans 15 bases. CDR1 and CDR2 are read off the germline V gene (reference sequence) as MNHNY and SVGAGI.